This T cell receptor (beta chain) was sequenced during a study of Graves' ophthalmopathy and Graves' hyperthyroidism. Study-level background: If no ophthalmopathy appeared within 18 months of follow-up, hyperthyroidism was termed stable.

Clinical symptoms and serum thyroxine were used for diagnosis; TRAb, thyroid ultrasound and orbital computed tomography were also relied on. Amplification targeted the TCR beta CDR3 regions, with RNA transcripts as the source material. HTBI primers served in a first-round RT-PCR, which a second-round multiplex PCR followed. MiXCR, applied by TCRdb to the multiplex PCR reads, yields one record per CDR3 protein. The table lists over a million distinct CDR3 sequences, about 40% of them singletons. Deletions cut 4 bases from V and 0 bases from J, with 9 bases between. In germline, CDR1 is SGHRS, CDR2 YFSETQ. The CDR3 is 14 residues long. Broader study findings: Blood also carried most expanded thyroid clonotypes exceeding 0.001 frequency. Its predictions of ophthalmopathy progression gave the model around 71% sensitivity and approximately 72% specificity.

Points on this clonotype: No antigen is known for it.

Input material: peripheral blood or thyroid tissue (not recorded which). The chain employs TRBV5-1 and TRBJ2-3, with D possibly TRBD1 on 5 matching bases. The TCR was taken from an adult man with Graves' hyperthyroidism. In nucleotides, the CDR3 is TGCGCCAGCAGCCTGCGACAGAGCACAGATACGCAGTATTTT. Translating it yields CASSLRQSTDTQYF.